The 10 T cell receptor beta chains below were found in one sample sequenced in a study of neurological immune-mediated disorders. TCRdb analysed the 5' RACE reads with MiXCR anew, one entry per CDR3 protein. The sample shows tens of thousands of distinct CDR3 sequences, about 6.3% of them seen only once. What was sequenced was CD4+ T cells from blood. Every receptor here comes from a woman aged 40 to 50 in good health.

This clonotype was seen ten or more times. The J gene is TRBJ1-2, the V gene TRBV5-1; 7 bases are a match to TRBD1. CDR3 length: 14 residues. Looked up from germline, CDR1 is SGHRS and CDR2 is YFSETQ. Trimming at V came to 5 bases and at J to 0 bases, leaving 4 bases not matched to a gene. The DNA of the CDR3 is TGCGCCAGCAGTACAGGGGCACCTAACTATGGCTACACCTTC. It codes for CASSTGAPNYGYTF. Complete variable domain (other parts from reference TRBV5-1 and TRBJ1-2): KAGVTQTPRYLIKTRGQQVTLSCSPISGHRSVSWYQQTPGQGLQFLFEYFSETQRNKGNFPGRFSGRQFSNSRSEMNVSTLELGDSALYLCASSTGAPNYGYTFGSGTRLTVV.

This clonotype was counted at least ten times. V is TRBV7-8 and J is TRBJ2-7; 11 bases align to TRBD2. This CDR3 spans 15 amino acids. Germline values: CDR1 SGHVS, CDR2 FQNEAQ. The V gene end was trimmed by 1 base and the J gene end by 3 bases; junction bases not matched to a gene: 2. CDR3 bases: TGTGCCAGCAGCTTAGGTGGGACTAGCGGCTACGAGCAGTACTTC. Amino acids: CASSLGGTSGYEQYF.

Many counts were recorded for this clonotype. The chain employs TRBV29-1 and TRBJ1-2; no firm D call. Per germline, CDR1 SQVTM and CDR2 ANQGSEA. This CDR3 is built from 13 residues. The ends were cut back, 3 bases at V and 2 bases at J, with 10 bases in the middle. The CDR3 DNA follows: TGCAGCGTTGACGTGAGTTCGAACTATGGCTACACCTTC. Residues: CSVDVSSNYGYTF.

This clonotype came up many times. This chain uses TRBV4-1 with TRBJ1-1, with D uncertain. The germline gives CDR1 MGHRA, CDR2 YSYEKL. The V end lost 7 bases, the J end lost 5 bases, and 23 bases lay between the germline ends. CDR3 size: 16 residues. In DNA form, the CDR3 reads TGCGCCAGCACACTTGAGCCATTACCTTCTGGGACTGAAGCTTTCTTT. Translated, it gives CASTLEPLPSGTEAFF.

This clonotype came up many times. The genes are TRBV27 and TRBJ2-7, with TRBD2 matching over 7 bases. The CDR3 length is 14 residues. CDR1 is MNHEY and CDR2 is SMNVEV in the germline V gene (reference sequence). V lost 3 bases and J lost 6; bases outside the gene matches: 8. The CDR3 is CASSLGAGVSEQYF. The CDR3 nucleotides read TGTGCCAGCAGTTTGGGTGCGGGAGTAAGCGAGCAGTACTTC.

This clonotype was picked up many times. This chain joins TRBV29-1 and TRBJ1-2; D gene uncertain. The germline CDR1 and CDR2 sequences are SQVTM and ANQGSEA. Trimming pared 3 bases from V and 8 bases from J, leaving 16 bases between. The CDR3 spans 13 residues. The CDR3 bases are TGCAGCGTTGACCCCCTTCGGGGTGAGGGCTACACCTTC. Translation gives CSVDPLRGEGYTF.

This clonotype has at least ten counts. The CDR3 bases are TGTGCCAGCAGCTTAGGTGGTAGCGGGAGGGCCGGTCCTGAGCAGTTCTTC. It is translated as CASSLGGSGRAGPEQFF. V and J are TRBV7-8 and TRBJ2-1; 11 positions match TRBD2. Germline V gene lookup returns CDR1 SGHVS and CDR2 FQNEAQ. This CDR3 is built from 17 residues. The ends lost 1 base at V and 9 bases at J; junction bases unmatched: 11. The complete variable domain, with remaining parts taken from reference TRBV7-8 and TRBJ2-1, reads GAGVSQSPRYKVAKRGQDVALRCDPISGHVSLFWYQQALGQGPEFLTYFQNEAQLDKSGLPSDRFFAERPEGSVSTLKIQRTQQEDSAVYLCASSLGGSGRAGPEQFFGPGTRLTVL.

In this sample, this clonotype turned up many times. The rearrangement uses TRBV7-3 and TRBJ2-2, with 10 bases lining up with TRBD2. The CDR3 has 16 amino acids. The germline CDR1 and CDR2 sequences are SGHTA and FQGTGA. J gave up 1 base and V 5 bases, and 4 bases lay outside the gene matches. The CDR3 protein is CASSPIAGGNTGELFF. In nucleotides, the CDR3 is TGTGCCAGCAGCCCAATAGCGGGGGGGAACACCGGGGAGCTGTTTTTT. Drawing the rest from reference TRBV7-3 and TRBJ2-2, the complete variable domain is GAGVSQTPSNKVTEKGKYVELRCDPISGHTALYWYRQSLGQGPEFLIYFQGTGAADDSGLPNDRFFAVRPEGSVSTLKIQRTERGDSAVYLCASSPIAGGNTGELFFGEGSRLTVL.

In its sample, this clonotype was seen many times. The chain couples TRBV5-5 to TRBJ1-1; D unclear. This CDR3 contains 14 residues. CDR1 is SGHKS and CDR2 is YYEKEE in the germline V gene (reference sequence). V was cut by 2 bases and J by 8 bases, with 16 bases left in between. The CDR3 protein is CASSFLLEGYEAFF. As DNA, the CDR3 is TGTGCCAGCAGCTTTTTACTGGAAGGTTACGAAGCTTTCTTT.

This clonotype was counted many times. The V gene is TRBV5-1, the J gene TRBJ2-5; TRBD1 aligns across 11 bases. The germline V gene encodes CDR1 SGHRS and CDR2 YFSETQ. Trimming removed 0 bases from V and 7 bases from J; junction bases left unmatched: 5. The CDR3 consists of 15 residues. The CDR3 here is CASSLEDRGQTTQYF. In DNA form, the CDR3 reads TGCGCCAGCAGCTTGGAGGACAGGGGGCAGACGACCCAGTACTTC.